This is a list of T cell receptor beta chains from one sample in a study of regulatory T cells in long-lasting Graves disease. Using its own MiXCR run on the multiplex PCR reads, TCRdb lists one record per CDR3 protein. The sample shows 700,000 or so distinct CDR3 sequences, approximately 29% of them seen only once. The specimen comprised peripheral blood mononuclear cells (PBMCs), sampled when the disease was refractory, from a patient treated with antithyroid drugs. These receptors came from a female donor with Graves disease. The CDR3 runs from the conserved cysteine through the conserved F or W. D genes are given only for firm matches. Some rows have no size entry. The others give once, few or many, or a class for an expanded clone.

J,length,V,D,size,DNA,CDR3
TRBJ1-1,14,TRBV5-5,.,.,TGTGCCAGCAGCTTGGACATCCCGGCGGGTGAAGCTTTCTTT,CASSLDIPAGEAFF
TRBJ1-2,15,TRBV9,TRBD1,few,TGTGCCAGCAGCGCTCGGGACAGGGGGCGCGGGGGCTACACCTTC,CASSARDRGRGGYTF
TRBJ1-5,16,TRBV12-3/TRBV12-4,.,many,TGTGCCAGCAGTTTTTGGGGGGTAGGGGGGAATCAGCCCCAGCATTTT,CASSFWGVGGNQPQHF
TRBJ2-2,14,TRBV6-2/TRBV6-3,TRBD2,once,TGTTTTAGCGGGAGGGCCCCGTACACCGGGGAGCTGTTTTTT,CFSGRAPYTGELFF
TRBJ1-2,10,TRBV20-1,.,few,TGCAGTGCTAGAGATCGAGGCTACACCTTC,CSARDRGYTF
TRBJ1-5,16,TRBV2,.,.,TGTGCCAGCAGCCTGTGGGGGGAGGGGGGATTGCAGCCCCAGCATTTT,CASSLWGEGGLQPQHF
TRBJ1-2,15,TRBV12-3/TRBV12-4,.,many,TGTGCCAGCAGTGCCTATATCCAGGGTATGAGGAGCTACACCTTC,CASSAYIQGMRSYTF
TRBJ1-1,18,TRBV5-1,TRBD1,once,TGCGCCAGCACCGCTATCCGGGACAGGGGGATAAAGAACACTGAAGCTTTCTTT,CASTAIRDRGIKNTEAFF
TRBJ1-5,14,TRBV2,.,few,TGTGCCAGCAGAGAATCCGCGGTCTTTCAGCCCCAGCATTTT,CASRESAVFQPQHF
TRBJ2-7,11,TRBV10-3,.,.,TGTGCCATCAGTGAAGGCCACGAGCAGTACTTC,CAISEGHEQYF
TRBJ1-2,13,TRBV24-1,.,.,TGTGCCACCAGTGATTCGAGTAACTATGGCTACACCTTC,CATSDSSNYGYTF
TRBJ2-5,15,TRBV28,.,few,TGTGCCAGCAGTTTATCACCCGAAAGCCAAGAGACCCAGTACTTC,CASSLSPESQETQYF
TRBJ1-2,16,TRBV5-1,TRBD1,.,TGCGCCAGCAGCGTCGGGACAGTTACCCTCAACTATGGCTACACCTTC,CASSVGTVTLNYGYTF
TRBJ2-5,14,TRBV29-1,.,once,TGCAGCGTTGAAGAGAGTGGCAGGCAAGAGACCCAGTACTTC,CSVEESGRQETQYF